This is a list of T cell receptor beta chains from one sample in a study of cytomegalovirus exposure and HLA in healthy donors. Sequencing was performed with immunoSEQ multiplex PCR; in TCRdb, only in-frame clones are kept and a portion is missing. The repertoire has approximately 81,000 clones, roughly 74% of them found once; the top ten carry approximately 5.7%. The specimen sequenced was PBMCs. The receptors here all came from a woman aged 45-59 years in good health and CMV-seropositive. Each CDR3 is given with its conserved first and last residue. Each record gives: clone size, V gene, J gene, D gene, CDR3 DNA, CDR3 protein. The D gene is left open where the match is weak. For some rows the clone size is stated as once, few or many, or as a class when expanded; others skip it.

few	TRBV9	TRBJ2-3	-	TGTGCCAGCAGCGTAGATATAGCGGCTCTAGACACGCAGTATTTT	CASSVDIAALDTQYF
-	TRBV5-6	TRBJ1-2	TRBD1	TGTGCCAGCAGTACGGGACAGCAAATTACGGCAATATATGGCTACACCTTC	CASSTGQQITAIYGYTF
-	TRBV10-3	TRBJ2-1	TRBD2	TGTGCCATCAGTGATTTAGCGGGAGGTCCCTACAATGAGCAGTTCTTC	CAISDLAGGPYNEQFF
few	TRBV30	TRBJ2-2	-	TGTGCCTGGAGTGTAGGACACCGACTGAACACCGGGGAGCTGTTTTTT	CAWSVGHRLNTGELFF
-	TRBV5-4	TRBJ2-3	TRBD2	TGTGCCAGCAGCTGGGGGGGAGCAAACACAGATACGCAGTATTTT	CASSWGGANTDTQYF
-	TRBV2	TRBJ1-4	TRBD1	TGTGCCAGCAGGAGACAGGGTAATGAAAAACTGTTTTTT	CASRRQGNEKLFF
-	TRBV28	TRBJ1-1	-	TGTGCCACCCTAGTCCACGAGGGCACTGAAGCTTTCTTT	CATLVHEGTEAFF
-	TRBV7-2	TRBJ2-7	TRBD2	TGTGCCAGCAGCTCTAGCGGGAGCAGCTACGAGCAGTACTTC	CASSSSGSSYEQYF
-	TRBV19	TRBJ1-1	-	TGTGCCAGTAGTATTCGGGAGGGCTATGAAGCTTTCTTT	CASSIREGYEAFF
-	TRBV2	TRBJ1-5	TRBD1	TGTGCCAGCAGCAAGACAGGGTTGAGCCAGCCCCAGCATTTT	CASSKTGLSQPQHF
-	TRBV29-1	TRBJ1-1	-	TGCAGCACATCCACGGGGGGCACTGAAGCTTTCTTT	CSTSTGGTEAFF
-	TRBV7-6	TRBJ2-7	-	TGTGCCAGCAGTACCTTAGCAGACCTCTACGAGCAGTACTTC	CASSTLADLYEQYF
-	TRBV15	TRBJ1-2	TRBD1	TGTGCCACCAGCACCAAGGAGGGGGCCTATGGCTACACCTTC	CATSTKEGAYGYTF
few	TRBV30	TRBJ2-5	-	TGTGCCTGGGCAGATCAAGAGACCCAGTACTTC	CAWADQETQYF
-	TRBV18	TRBJ1-2	TRBD1	TGTGCCAGCTCTCCCGCGGACAGGGGGGGGTTTGGCTACACCTTC	CASSPADRGGFGYTF
once	TRBV18	TRBJ2-1	TRBD2	TGTGCCAGCTCACGGACTAGCGTTGAGCAGTTCTTC	CASSRTSVEQFF
-	TRBV9	TRBJ1-1	-	TGTGCCAGCAGCGTAACAGAGAACACTGAAGCTTTCTTT	CASSVTENTEAFF
-	TRBV5-4	TRBJ2-1	-	TGTGCCAGCAGCTTGGAGGAGTTCTCCTACAATGAGCAGTTCTTC	CASSLEEFSYNEQFF
-	TRBV30	TRBJ1-2	TRBD1	TGTGCCTGGGTCCCATCCGGCAGGGGGCGAATCGGTGGCTATGGCTACACCTTC	CAWVPSGRGRIGGYGYTF
-	TRBV30	TRBJ2-5	-	TGTGCCTGGAGTGTACGGGACCAAGAGACCCAGTACTTC	CAWSVRDQETQYF
-	TRBV29-1	TRBJ1-1	-	TGCAGCGTTGGTCTCGGGAACACTGAAGCTTTCTTT	CSVGLGNTEAFF
-	TRBV4-2	TRBJ2-2	TRBD2	TGTGCCAGCAGCCAAGATGCGGGAGGGTGGACCGGGGAGCTGTTTTTT	CASSQDAGGWTGELFF
-	TRBV28	TRBJ1-1	-	TGTGCCAGCAGTCCAGGGGAAAAGTACACTGAAGCTTTCTTT	CASSPGEKYTEAFF
-	TRBV2	TRBJ2-1	-	TGTGCCAGCATGGTAATAGCGACATACAATGAGCAGTTCTTC	CASMVIATYNEQFF
few	TRBV10-2	TRBJ1-2	TRBD1	TGCGCCAGCAGTAGTGACAGGGCCTATGGCTACACCTTC	CASSSDRAYGYTF
-	TRBV7-8	TRBJ2-5	TRBD2	TGTGCCAGCAGCCCTGGCCAAAGTCTAGCGGTACAAGAGACCCAGTACTTC	CASSPGQSLAVQETQYF
few	TRBV11-2	TRBJ1-2	TRBD1	TGTGCCAGCAGCGACAGGCGGACAGGAACTAACTATGGCTACACCTTC	CASSDRRTGTNYGYTF
-	TRBV19	TRBJ2-1	-	TGTGCCAGTAGTAACCTCAGGGAGCAGTTCTTC	CASSNLREQFF
few	TRBV27	TRBJ2-7	TRBD2	TGTGCCAGCAAACTAGCGGGTACCCTGGCCGAGCAGTACTTC	CASKLAGTLAEQYF
-	TRBV7-2	TRBJ2-1	-	TGTGCCAGCAGCTTGTTCGGCTACAATGAGCAGTTCTTC	CASSLFGYNEQFF
-	TRBV5-6	TRBJ1-5	-	TGTGCCAGCAGCTCACAGGGACAGCCCCAGCATTTT	CASSSQGQPQHF
-	TRBV10-2	TRBJ1-5	TRBD1	TGCGCCAGCAGCGACAGGGGGAATCAGCCCCAGCATTTT	CASSDRGNQPQHF
-	TRBV29-1	TRBJ2-7	TRBD2	TGCAGCGTGCGACTAGCGGGCTACGAGCAGTACTTC	CSVRLAGYEQYF
few	TRBV6-1	TRBJ2-2	-	TGTGCCAGCAGTGAAGACAGGAACACCGGGGAGCTGTTTTTT	CASSEDRNTGELFF
-	TRBV19	TRBJ1-5	TRBD1	TGTGCCAGTAGTATACGACAGGGTGATCAGCCCCAGCATTTT	CASSIRQGDQPQHF